This T cell receptor beta chain was sequenced for a study of CD8+ T cells in alopecia areata. Findings of the study overall: Affected lesional scalp, above all in alopecia totalis/universalis, was more clonal than normal scalp.

The count of this clone is one. The antigen remains undetermined. Extracted from the samples, RNA was reverse transcribed into cDNA to serve as the sequencing template. Sequencing used immunoSEQ multiplex PCR; TCRdb keeps in-frame clones, though not all of them. This table holds 95,000 to 120,000 clones, roughly 60% found once. The receptor was isolated from a human donor in good health. Sequenced input: CD8+ T cells sorted from blood.

CDR3 bases: TGTGCCACCAGCAGAGATACATCTGGGAGGGTTGAAGCTTTCTTT. This encodes CATSRDTSGRVEAFF. The chain joins TRBV15 to TRBJ1-1; D is unresolved. Germline V CDR1 and CDR2: LNHNV, YYDKDF (reference sequence). The V end was cut by 0 bases, the J end by 7 bases, with 15 bases between. CDR3 size: 15 residues.